This passage covers 10 T cell receptor beta chains from one sample sequenced in a study of blood T cells in healthy people across ages. The second PCR ran about 6 to 11 cycles with a sample-barcoded 5' primer and J-beta primers. TCRdb re-derived calls from the 5' RACE reads in MiXCR, one entry per CDR3 protein. The table lists some 760,000 distinct CDR3 sequences, just under 25% of them singletons. The sample was also reused in another study, on T cells of mothers and their children.

The sequenced material came from blood. The receptors shown here come from a boy younger than 18 in good health.

Concerning this clonotype itself: The junction does not match germline at one end; this may be a read error. The V gene is TRBV20-1, the J gene TRBJ2-7, with 9 nucleotides matching TRBD2. Germline V gives CDR1 DFQATT, CDR2 SNEGSKA (reference sequence). This CDR3 spans 13 amino acids. The CDR3, as DNA: TGCAGTGCCAGAGAGGCGGGAGGGCTCGAGCAGTACTTC. It is translated as CSAREAGGLEQYF.

The rearrangement uses TRBV7-9 and TRBJ2-5, with unresolved D. Germline V lookup: CDR1 SEHNR, CDR2 FQNEAQ (reference sequence). The CDR3 covers 17 residues. V lost 4 bases and J lost 1, with 19 bases in between. The CDR3 here is CASSSAWMAGRQETQYF. The CDR3 nucleotides are TGTGCCAGCAGCTCCGCCTGGATGGCAGGACGCCAAGAGACCCAGTACTTC. Full variable domain (rest looked up from reference TRBV7-9 and TRBJ2-5): DTGVSQNPRHKITKRGQNVTFRCDPISEHNRLYWYRQTLGQGPEFLTYFQNEAQLEKSRLLSDRFSAERPKGSFSTLEIQRTEQGDSAMYLCASSSAWMAGRQETQYFGPGTRLLVL.

The chain couples TRBV11-1 to TRBJ2-5; D not certain. The CDR3 runs 13 residues. From germline, CDR1 is SGHAT and CDR2 FQDESV (reference sequence). Trimming removed 4 bases at V and 4 bases at J, with 10 bases between. DNA of the CDR3: TGTGCCAGCAGCTCTAGGAGCGTAGAGACCCAGTACTTC. Its protein product is CASSSRSVETQYF.

The J gene is TRBJ2-1, the V gene TRBV12-3 or TRBV12-4; 7 bases match TRBD2. Trimming took 6 bases from V and 3 from J; bases not matched to a gene: 11. CDR3 length: 16 residues. The CDR3 nucleotides read TGTGCCAGCAGACCCCCCGGACTAGAAATCTACAATGAGCAGTTCTTC. Its translation: CASRPPGLEIYNEQFF.

This clonotype was observed a few times. J is TRBJ1-2 and V is TRBV18, with 7 bases matching TRBD1. CDR3 length: 15 residues. V was pared by 4 bases and J by 0 bases, with 5 bases of the junction left unmatched. Germline lookup yields CDR1 KGHSH and CDR2 LQKENI. The DNA for the CDR3 is TGTGCCAGCTCACGCGACAGGGATACTAACTATGGCTACACCTTC. This codes for CASSRDRDTNYGYTF.

This chain uses TRBV5-6 with TRBJ1-4, with a weak D call TRBD1 (6 bases). This CDR3 has 14 amino acids. V lost 3 bases and J 5 bases, leaving 11 bases between the germline ends. The germline V gene encodes CDR1 SGHDT and CDR2 YYEEEE. The CDR3 region is CASSSDRLNEKLFF. The CDR3 nucleotides read TGTGCCAGCAGCTCCGACAGGCTCAATGAAAAACTGTTTTTT.

This clonotype showed up just a few times. The chain links TRBV11-3 to TRBJ2-7; weak D call: TRBD2 (6 bases). The V end was cut by 4 bases, the J end by 2 bases, with 15 bases between. The CDR3 has 15 amino acids. The germline CDR1 and CDR2 sequences are SGHNT and YENEEA. CDR3 nucleotide sequence: TGTGCCAGCAGCTCCAGGGAGGACCCAACCTACGAGCAGTACTTC. It codes for CASSSREDPTYEQYF.

This chain uses TRBV7-9 with TRBJ2-1; either TRBD1 or TRBD2 may fit D (5 bases each). V lost 5 bases and J lost 8, with 10 bases in between. The CDR3 totals 12 residues. Germline lookup yields CDR1 SEHNR and CDR2 FQNEAQ (reference sequence). CDR3 sequence: CASSRGVDEQFF. The CDR3, as DNA: TGTGCCAGCAGCCGAGGGGTCGATGAGCAGTTCTTC.

The sample holds a few counts of this clonotype. The chain carries TRBV6-1 and TRBJ2-5, with D possibly matching TRBD2 (6 bases). Germline V gives CDR1 MNHNS, CDR2 SASEGT. The germline V and J ends were trimmed by 8 bases and 2 bases, with 30 bases remaining between them. There are 19 residues in the CDR3. The CDR3 DNA reads TGTGCCAGCGGACTTTACTCACAAGGCAGAAGACTAGGACAAGAGACCCAGTACTTC. It specifies CASGLYSQGRRLGQETQYF.

The rearrangement joins TRBV5-1 to TRBJ2-2; 8 nucleotides align to TRBD2. Looked up from germline, CDR1 is SGHRS and CDR2 is YFSETQ. The CDR3 contains 16 residues. V lost 6 bases to trimming and J lost 0 bases; unmatched junction nucleotides: 7. The CDR3 sequence is CASTLAATANTGELFF. In nucleotides, the CDR3 is TGCGCCAGCACACTAGCGGCAACAGCGAACACCGGGGAGCTGTTTTTT.